This note documents a single T cell receptor beta chain sequence. CDR3 size: 12 residues. Trimming removed 3 bases at V and 2 bases at J, with 8 bases between. Germline CDR1 reads DFQATT; CDR2 reads SNEGSKA (reference sequence). Using its own MiXCR run on the RT-PCR reads, TCRdb lists one record per CDR3 protein. The repertoire holds some 880,000 distinct CDR3 sequences, with roughly 18% as singletons. This specimen comes from a study of patients and donors after allogeneic stem cell transplantation. This sequence joins TRBV20-1 and TRBJ2-7; no reliable D call. This TCR came from a human donor who was either an allogeneic HSCT recipient or a stem cell or donor lymphocyte infusion donor (not recorded which). It is not recorded whose cells these are; they may come from a transplant donor. The material sequenced was blood, either unsorted or a sorted T cell fraction (not recorded which). CDR3 protein: CSASTGPYEQYF. As DNA, the CDR3 is TGCAGTGCTAGCACTGGGCCCTACGAGCAGTACTTC.